Shown below are 2 T cell receptor beta chains from a single sample sequenced in a study of blood T cell repertoires in COVID-19. Sequencing used immunoSEQ multiplex PCR; TCRdb keeps in-frame clones, though not all of them. The sample shows some 270,000 clones, roughly 88% of them seen only once. Sequencing used PBMCs or T cells enriched from blood (not recorded which). The receptors here all came from a woman in her 40s who had been exposed to COVID-19.

This chain uses TRBV2 with TRBJ2-7, with 7 bases aligning to TRBD1. The junction had 5 bases not matched to a gene; V was cut back by 6 bases and J by 3 bases. Germline-derived CDR1 and CDR2 are SNHLY and FYNNEI. The CDR3 has 13 residues. Here the CDR3 reads CASRPGTVYEQYV. The CDR3 DNA reads TGTGCCAGCAGACCCGGGACAGTCTACGAGCAGTACGTC.

As DNA, the CDR3 is TGTGCCAGCAGCCCACCGGGAAGCACTGAAGCTTTCTTT. Its translation is CASSPPGSTEAFF. The rearrangement uses TRBV11-2 and TRBJ1-1, with unresolved D. Germline CDR1 and CDR2: SGHAT and FQNNGV. V was pared by 5 bases and J by 4 bases, with 11 bases between. This CDR3 region has 13 residues.